This TCR beta chain was captured in a study of T cells in localized non-small cell lung cancer. Germline loops: CDR1 SGHNT, CDR2 YENEEA. The CDR3 contains 14 residues. V lost 5 bases and J lost 4, with 14 bases in between. This clone was observed many times. Antigen unknown. Clones were read by immunoSEQ multiplex PCR, and TCRdb kept only the in-frame ones, dropping some. This sample has about 4,800 clones, with around a third found just once. General observations from the study: Higher T cell density in the blood was associated with longer overall survival, whereas higher adjacent-lung clonality associated with shorter survival. Uninvolved adjacent lung had higher T cell clonality than tumor and all other tissues. Adjacent lung had a median roughly 58 of the 100 largest tumor clones.

This rearrangement joins TRBV11-3 to TRBJ1-1, with D perhaps matching TRBD1 (6 bases). The receptor's source is a male donor aged 60 or older with stage III lung adenocarcinoma. Sequences were derived from lung tumor tissue, sampled before any cancer treatment. CDR3 in amino acids: CASSEGQRGTEAFF. In nucleotides, the CDR3 is TGTGCCAGCAGCGAAGGACAGCGGGGCACTGAAGCTTTCTTT.